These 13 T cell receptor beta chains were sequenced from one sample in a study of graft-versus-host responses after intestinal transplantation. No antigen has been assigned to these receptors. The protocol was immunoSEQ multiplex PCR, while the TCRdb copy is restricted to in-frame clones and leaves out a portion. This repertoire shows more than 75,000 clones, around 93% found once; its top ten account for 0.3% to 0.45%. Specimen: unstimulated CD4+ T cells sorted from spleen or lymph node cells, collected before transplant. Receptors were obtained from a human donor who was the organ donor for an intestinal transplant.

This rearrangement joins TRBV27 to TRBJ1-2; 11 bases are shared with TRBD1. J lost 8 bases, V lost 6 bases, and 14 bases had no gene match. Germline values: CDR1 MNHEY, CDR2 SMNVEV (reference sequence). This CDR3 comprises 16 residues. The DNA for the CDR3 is TGTGCCAGCAGCCCGGACAGGGGGCGCCTCTATGGAGGCTACACCTTC. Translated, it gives CASSPDRGRLYGGYTF.

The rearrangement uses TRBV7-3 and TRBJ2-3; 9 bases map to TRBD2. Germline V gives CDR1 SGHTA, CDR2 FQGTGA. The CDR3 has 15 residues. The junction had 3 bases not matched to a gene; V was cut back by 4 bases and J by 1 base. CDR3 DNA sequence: TGTGCCAGCAGCTCCCGGACTAGCGGCACAGATACGCAGTATTTT. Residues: CASSSRTSGTDTQYF. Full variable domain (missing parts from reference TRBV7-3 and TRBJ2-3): GAGVSQTPSNKVTEKGKYVELRCDPISGHTALYWYRQSLGQGPEFLIYFQGTGAADDSGLPNDRFFAVRPEGSVSTLKIQRTERGDSAVYLCASSSRTSGTDTQYFGPGTRLTVL.

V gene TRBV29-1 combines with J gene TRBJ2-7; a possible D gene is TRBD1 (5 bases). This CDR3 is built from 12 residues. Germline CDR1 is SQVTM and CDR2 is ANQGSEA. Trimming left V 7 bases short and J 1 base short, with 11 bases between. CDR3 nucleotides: TGCAGCGCACTCAGGGAATCCTACGAGCAGTACTTC. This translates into CSALRESYEQYF.

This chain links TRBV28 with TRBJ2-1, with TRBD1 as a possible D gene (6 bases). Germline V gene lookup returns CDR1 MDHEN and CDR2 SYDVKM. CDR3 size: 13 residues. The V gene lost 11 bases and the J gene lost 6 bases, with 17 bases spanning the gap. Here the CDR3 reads CAGGQFTLNEQFF. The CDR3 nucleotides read TGTGCCGGTGGACAGTTTACCCTCAATGAGCAGTTCTTC.

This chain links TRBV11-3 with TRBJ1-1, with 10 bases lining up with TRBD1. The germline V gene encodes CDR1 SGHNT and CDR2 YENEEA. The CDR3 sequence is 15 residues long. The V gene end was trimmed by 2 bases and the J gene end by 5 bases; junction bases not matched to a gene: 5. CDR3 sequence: CASSLLGDRGTEAFF. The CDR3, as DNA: TGTGCCAGCAGCTTACTTGGGGACAGGGGTACTGAAGCTTTCTTT. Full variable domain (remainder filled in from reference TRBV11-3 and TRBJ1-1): EAGVVQSPRYKIIEKKQPVAFWCNPISGHNTLYWYLQNLGQGPELLIRYENEEAVDDSQLPKDRFSAERLKGVDSTLKIQPAELGDSAVYLCASSLLGDRGTEAFFGQGTRLTVV.

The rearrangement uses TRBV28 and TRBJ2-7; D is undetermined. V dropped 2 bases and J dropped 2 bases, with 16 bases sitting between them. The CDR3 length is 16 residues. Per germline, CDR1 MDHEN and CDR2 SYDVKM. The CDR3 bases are TGTGCCAGCAGTTTAATAGTCACCCTCCCAACCTACGAGCAGTACTTC. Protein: CASSLIVTLPTYEQYF.

This chain's CDR3 is CSAVTGNYNEQFF. The CDR3 nucleotides are TGCAGCGCCGTGACAGGGAATTACAATGAGCAGTTCTTC. V and J are TRBV29-1 and TRBJ2-1; TRBD1 matches 7 bases. The trim removed 7 bases at V and 4 bases at J, leaving 7 bases unmatched. CDR1 and CDR2 from the germline V gene are SQVTM and ANQGSEA. The CDR3 spans 13 residues.

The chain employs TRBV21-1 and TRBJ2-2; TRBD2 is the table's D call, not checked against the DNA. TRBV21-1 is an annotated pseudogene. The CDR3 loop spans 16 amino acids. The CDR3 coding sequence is TGTGCCAGCAGCAAAGGAACTAGCCCGAGCACCGGGGAGCTGTTTTTT. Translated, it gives CASSKGTSPSTGELFF.

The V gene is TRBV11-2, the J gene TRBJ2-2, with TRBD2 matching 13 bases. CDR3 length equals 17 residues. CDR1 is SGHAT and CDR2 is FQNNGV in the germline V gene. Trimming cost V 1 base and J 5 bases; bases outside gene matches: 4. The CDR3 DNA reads TGTGCCAGCAGCTTAGTGGGGACTAGCGGGACTACCGGGGAGCTGTTTTTT. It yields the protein CASSLVGTSGTTGELFF.

CDR3: CATSRATGELFF. The CDR3, as DNA: TGTGCCACCAGCAGAGCGACCGGGGAGCTGTTTTTT. The V and J genes are TRBV15 and TRBJ2-2; D is unresolved. Trimming shortened V by 1 base and J by 5 bases, and 2 bases separated the two germline ends. Germline CDR1 and CDR2: LNHNV and YYDKDF (reference sequence). CDR3 size: 12 residues.

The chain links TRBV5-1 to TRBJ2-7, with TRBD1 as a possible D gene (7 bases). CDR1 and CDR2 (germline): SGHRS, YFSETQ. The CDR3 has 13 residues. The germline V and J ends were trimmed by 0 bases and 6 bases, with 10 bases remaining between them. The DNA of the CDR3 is TGCGCCAGCAGCTTGGGACAGGGAGGCGAGCAGTACTTC. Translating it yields CASSLGQGGEQYF.

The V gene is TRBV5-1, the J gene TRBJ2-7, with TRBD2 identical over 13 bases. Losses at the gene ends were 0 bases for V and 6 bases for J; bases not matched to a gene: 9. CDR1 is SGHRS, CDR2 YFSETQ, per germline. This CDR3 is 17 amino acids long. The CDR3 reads CASSLALAGGLKGEQYF. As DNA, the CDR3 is TGCGCCAGCAGCTTGGCACTAGCGGGAGGGCTCAAGGGCGAGCAGTACTTC.

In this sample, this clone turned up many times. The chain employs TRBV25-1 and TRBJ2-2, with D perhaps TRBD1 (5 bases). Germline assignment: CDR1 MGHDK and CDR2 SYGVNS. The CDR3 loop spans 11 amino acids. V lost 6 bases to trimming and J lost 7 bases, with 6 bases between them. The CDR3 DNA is TGTGCCAGCAGCAGGGTCGGGGAGCTGTTTTTT. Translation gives CASSRVGELFF.